This T cell receptor beta chain comes out of a study of breast tumors, draining lymph nodes, adjacent tissues. The length of the CDR3 is 15 residues. V lost 3 bases to trimming and J lost 3 bases, with 14 bases between them. Using its own MiXCR run on the multiplex PCR reads, TCRdb lists one record per CDR3 protein. Among 200,000 or so distinct CDR3 sequences, about 32% were seen once, and the ten largest hold about 4.5%. Comments on this clonotype: Its antigen is not known.

Samples came from axillary lymph nodes draining the breast cancer. The study's findings and limits: Luminal-like breast cancer showed significantly greater tumor-nontumor repertoire similarity than basal-like breast cancer did. Most tumor T cells seemingly derive from lymph node, then expand in tumor. Tumor repertoires ranked between lymph nodes and nontumor tissue in diversity, with V and J gene preferences.

Sequencing input: axillary lymph node tissue. The chain carries TRBV12-3 or TRBV12-4 and TRBJ1-1; tentative D call: TRBD1 (6 bases). This receptor was obtained from a female donor with breast cancer. Some clones in this sample may be carry-over from other donors' samples. The CDR3 DNA is TGTGCCAGCAGTTTCCGCGACAGGATACACACTGAAGCTTTCTTT. As protein: CASSFRDRIHTEAFF.